This T cell receptor (beta chain) is drawn from a study of spatial heterogeneity in lung cancer. Study-wide findings and caveats: The number of expanded tumor alpha and beta chains correlated with mutation number. Tallies of expanded TCRs, which were sorted into ubiquitous and regional groups, correlated with counts of ubiquitous and regional nonsynonymous mutations, respectively. The estimate shows that only approximately 7% of tumor T cells were covered for alpha and around 13% for beta chains.

Every TCR cDNA molecule bore a unique molecular identifier. MiXCR, run by TCRdb on the 5' RACE reads, gives a single entry per CDR3 protein. The sample contains around 2,500 distinct CDR3 sequences, under 7% of which appear only once. This clonotype ranks as large (0.1 to 1%). What it binds is not known. This beta chain is an unintended read in a library built for alpha chains; its size means little. This CDR3 has 13 amino acids. Trimming stripped 5 bases from V and 3 bases from J, with 10 bases between. Time point meaning: sample taken at primary tumor resection. The chain joins TRBV12-3 or TRBV12-4 to TRBJ2-5; perhaps TRBD1 as D (6 bases). The sample here was lung tumor tissue, taken at surgery. The TCR sequence derives from a male donor with early-stage non-small cell lung cancer. CDR3: CASSPGHKETQYF. The CDR3 DNA sequence: TGTGCCAGCAGTCCGGGACACAAAGAGACCCAGTACTTC.